The clone carrying this T cell receptor (beta chain) appeared many times. The antigen remains unidentified. The data were obtained in a study of CD8+CD57+ T cells in acquired aplastic anemia. Selection for sequencing was limited to patients who had shown CD8+CD57+ cell expansion by flow cytometry. Patients, without exception, had severe acquired aplastic anemia. Whole-study findings and limits: Patients and controls were found to share 25 to 30 CD8+ CDR3 sequences. The CD8+ Simpson's diversity of patients and controls was not significantly different.

The use of genomic DNA as template underpinned the TCR beta VDJ and CDR3 profiling. Each CDR3 protein is one row after TCRdb ran MiXCR on the reads. This sample has under 200,000 distinct CDR3 sequences; about 50% occur once, and the top ten carry roughly 29%. Germline CDR1 SQVTM, CDR2 ANQGSEA. After removal of 6 bases from V and 3 bases from J, the junction contained 7 bases not matched to a gene. This CDR3 region has 14 residues. This sequence was found in a human donor with aplastic anemia. V and J are TRBV29-1 and TRBJ1-1; TRBD1 agrees at 10 bases. Sample: sorted CD4+, CD8+, or CD8+CD57+ T cells (not recorded which) from PBMCs. CDR3 nucleotides: TGCAGCGTCGAAACGGACAGGGGGGACACTGAAGCTTTCTTT. Amino acid sequence: CSVETDRGDTEAFF.